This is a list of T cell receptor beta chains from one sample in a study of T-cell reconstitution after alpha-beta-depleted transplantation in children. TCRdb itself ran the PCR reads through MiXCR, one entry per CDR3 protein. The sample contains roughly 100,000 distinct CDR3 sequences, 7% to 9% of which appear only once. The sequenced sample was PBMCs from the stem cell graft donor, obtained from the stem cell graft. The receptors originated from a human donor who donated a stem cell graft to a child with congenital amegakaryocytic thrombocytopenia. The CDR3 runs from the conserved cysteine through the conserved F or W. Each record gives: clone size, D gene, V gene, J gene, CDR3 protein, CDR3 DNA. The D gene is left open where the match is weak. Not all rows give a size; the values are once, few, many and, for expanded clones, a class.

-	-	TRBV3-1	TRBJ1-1	CASCQDGDPAGNTEAFF	TGTGCCAGCTGCCAAGATGGGGACCCCGCCGGGAACACTGAAGCTTTCTTT
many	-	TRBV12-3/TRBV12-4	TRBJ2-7	CASSLADSTYEQYF	TGTGCCAGCAGCCTCGCGGACTCGACCTACGAGCAGTACTTC
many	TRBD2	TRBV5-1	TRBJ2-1	CASSLGTSGYNEQFF	TGCGCCAGCAGCTTAGGGACTAGCGGGTACAATGAGCAGTTCTTC
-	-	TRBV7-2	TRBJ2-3	CASSLNAADTQYF	TGTGCCAGCAGCCTCAATGCCGCAGATACGCAGTATTTT
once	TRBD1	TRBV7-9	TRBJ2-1	CASSSYRDRVNNEQFF	TGTGCCAGCAGCTCCTACCGGGACAGGGTAAACAATGAGCAGTTCTTC
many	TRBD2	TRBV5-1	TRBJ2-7	CASSLEVGGIYEQYF	TGCGCCAGCAGCTTGGAAGTCGGGGGGATTTACGAGCAGTACTTC
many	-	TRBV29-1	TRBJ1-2	CSLGQTYGYTF	TGCAGCCTCGGACAGACCTATGGCTACACCTTC
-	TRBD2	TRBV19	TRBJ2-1	CASSTGLAGPNEQFF	TGTGCCAGTAGTACGGGACTAGCGGGACCCAATGAGCAGTTCTTC
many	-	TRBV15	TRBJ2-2	CATSNRATLGELFF	TGTGCCACCAGCAACAGGGCCACGCTGGGGGAGCTGTTTTTT
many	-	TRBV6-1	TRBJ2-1	CASRDVVGNEQFF	TGTGCCAGCAGGGACGTAGTCGGCAATGAGCAGTTCTTC
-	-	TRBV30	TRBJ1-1	CAWGNTEAFF	TGTGCCTGGGGGAACACTGAAGCTTTCTTT
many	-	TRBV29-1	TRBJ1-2	CSASDFNYGYTF	TGCAGCGCAAGCGATTTCAACTATGGCTACACCTTC
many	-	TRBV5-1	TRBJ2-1	CASNLQGYNEQFF	TGCGCCAGCAATCTCCAGGGATACAATGAGCAGTTCTTC
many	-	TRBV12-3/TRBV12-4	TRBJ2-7	CASSLERGGRRVYEQYF	TGTGCCAGCAGTTTAGAGAGGGGGGGGCGCAGGGTCTACGAGCAGTACTTC
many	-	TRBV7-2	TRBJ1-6	CASSLSPRAGSPLHF	TGTGCCAGCAGCTTAAGCCCCCGGGCAGGGTCACCCCTCCACTTT
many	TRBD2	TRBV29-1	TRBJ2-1	CSVVLSSGRDEQFF	TGCAGCGTTGTTCTGTCTAGCGGGAGGGATGAGCAGTTCTTC
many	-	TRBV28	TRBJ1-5	CASKPGSVSSGQPQHF	TGTGCCAGCAAACCAGGGTCGGTATCTTCCGGTCAGCCCCAGCATTTT
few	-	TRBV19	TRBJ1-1	CASSISPTGLNTEAFF	TGTGCCAGTAGTATAAGTCCCACCGGATTGAACACTGAAGCTTTCTTT
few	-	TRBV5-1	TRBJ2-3	CASSPRTSNADTQYF	TGCGCCAGCAGCCCTCGGACCTCTAACGCAGATACGCAGTATTTT
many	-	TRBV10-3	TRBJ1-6	CAISDDSLNSPLHF	TGTGCCATCAGTGATGACAGCCTAAATTCACCCCTCCACTTT
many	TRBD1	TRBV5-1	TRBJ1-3	CASSLNPAPDRGSGNTIYF	TGCGCCAGCAGCCTCAATCCGGCCCCGGACAGGGGCTCTGGAAACACCATATATTTT
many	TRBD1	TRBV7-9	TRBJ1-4	CASSPGQDNEKLFF	TGTGCCAGCAGCCCGGGACAGGATAATGAAAAACTGTTTTTT
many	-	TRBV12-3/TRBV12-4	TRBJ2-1	CASTFRGTTNEQFF	TGTGCCAGCACTTTTAGGGGGACTACCAATGAGCAGTTCTTC
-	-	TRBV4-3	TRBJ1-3	CASSQEGGRWSGNTIYF	TGCGCCAGCAGCCAAGAAGGGGGGCGGTGGTCTGGAAACACCATATATTTT
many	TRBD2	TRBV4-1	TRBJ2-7	CASSQKGGYEQYF	TGCGCCAGCAGCCAGAAGGGAGGGTACGAGCAGTACTTC
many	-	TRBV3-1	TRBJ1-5	CASSQDSGQQPQHF	TGTGCCAGCAGCCAAGATTCAGGGCAACAGCCCCAGCATTTT
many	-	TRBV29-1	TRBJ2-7	CSGGDSGYYEQYF	TGCAGCGGAGGGGACTCCGGATATTACGAGCAGTACTTC
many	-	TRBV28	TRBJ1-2	CASSSGRGIYGYTF	TGTGCCAGCTCATCCGGGAGGGGGATCTATGGCTACACCTTC
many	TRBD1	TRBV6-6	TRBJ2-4	CASSSGGANIQYF	TGTGCCAGCAGTTCAGGGGGCGCAAACATTCAGTACTTC
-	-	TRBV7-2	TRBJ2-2	CASSQPILANTGELFF	TGTGCCAGCAGCCAACCTATACTAGCAAACACCGGGGAGCTGTTTTTT
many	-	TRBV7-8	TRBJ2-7	CASSPGAYEQYF	TGTGCCAGCAGCCCAGGGGCCTACGAGCAGTACTTC
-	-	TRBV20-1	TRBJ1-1	CRAKKAEAFF	TGCCGTGCTAAGAAGGCTGAAGCTTTCTTC
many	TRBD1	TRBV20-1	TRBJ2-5	CSATAFQGATQETQYF	TGCAGTGCTACTGCGTTTCAGGGGGCAACCCAAGAGACCCAGTACTTC
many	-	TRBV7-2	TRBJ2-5	CASTTDRVQETQYF	TGTGCCAGCACCACTGATAGGGTACAAGAGACCCAGTACTTC
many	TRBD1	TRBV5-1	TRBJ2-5	CASSSGQGKETQYF	TGCGCCAGCAGCTCCGGACAGGGAAAAGAGACCCAGTACTTC
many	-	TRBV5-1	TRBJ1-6	CASSRPKAGEAPLHF	TGCGCCAGCAGCCGTCCAAAGGCCGGTGAGGCACCCCTCCACTTT
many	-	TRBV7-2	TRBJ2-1	CASSLGTGNEQFF	TGTGCCAGCAGCTTAGGTACTGGAAATGAGCAGTTCTTC
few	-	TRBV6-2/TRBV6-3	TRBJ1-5	CASRDSGPNQPQHF	TGTGCCAGCAGGGACAGCGGACCCAATCAGCCCCAGCATTTT
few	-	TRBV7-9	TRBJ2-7	CASSYESEEQYF	TGTGCCAGCAGTTACGAATCCGAAGAGCAGTACTTC
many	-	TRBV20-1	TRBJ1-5	CSTKAGDQPQHF	TGCAGTACCAAAGCCGGGGATCAGCCCCAGCATTTT
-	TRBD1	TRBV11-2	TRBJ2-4	CASRPTGWAKNSQYF	TGTGCCAGCAGACCGACAGGGTGGGCCAAAAACAGTCAGTACTTC
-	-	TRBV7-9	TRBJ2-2	CASSFLPPGELFF	TGTGCCAGCAGCTTCCTTCCCCCCGGGGAGCTGTTTTTT
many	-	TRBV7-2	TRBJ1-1	CASSLDGPFLATAFF	TGTGCCAGCAGCTTAGATGGCCCCTTTCTGGCCACCGCTTTCTTT
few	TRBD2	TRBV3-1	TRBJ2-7	CASSPQGSGGYEQYF	TGTGCCAGCAGCCCCCAGGGTAGCGGGGGTTACGAGCAGTACTTC
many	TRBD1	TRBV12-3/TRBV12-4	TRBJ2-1	CASSFWDRGSYNEQFF	TGTGCCAGCAGTTTCTGGGACAGGGGGTCCTACAATGAGCAGTTCTTC
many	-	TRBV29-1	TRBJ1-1	CSVAKMNTEAFF	TGCAGCGTGGCGAAGATGAACACTGAAGCTTTCTTT
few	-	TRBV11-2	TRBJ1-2	CASSSTRTYGYTF	TGTGCCAGCAGCTCGACACGGACCTATGGCTACACCTTC
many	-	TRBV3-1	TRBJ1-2	CASSQAEGTGGYTF	TGTGCCAGCAGCCAAGCTGAGGGGACGGGTGGCTACACCTTC
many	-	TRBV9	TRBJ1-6	CASSQDQGWNSPLHF	TGTGCCAGCAGCCAAGATCAAGGGTGGAATTCACCCCTCCACTTT
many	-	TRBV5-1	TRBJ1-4	CASSLFGSENEKLFF	TGCGCCAGCAGCTTATTTGGGTCGGAGAATGAAAAACTGTTTTTT
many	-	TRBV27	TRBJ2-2	CASSYEGPNTGELFF	TGTGCCAGCAGCTACGAAGGGCCTAACACCGGGGAGCTGTTTTTT
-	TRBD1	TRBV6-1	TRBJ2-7	CASSETGWVSDEQYF	TGTGCCAGCAGCGAGACAGGGTGGGTTAGCGACGAGCAGTACTTC
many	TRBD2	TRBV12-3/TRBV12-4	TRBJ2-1	CASSLSRMGTRDHEQFF	TGTGCCAGCAGTTTATCGAGAATGGGGACTAGGGATCATGAGCAGTTCTTC
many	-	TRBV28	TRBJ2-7	CASSSSLTGGYSYEQYF	TGTGCCAGCAGTTCTTCCCTCACAGGTGGATACTCCTACGAGCAGTACTTC
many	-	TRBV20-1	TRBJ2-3	CSAIAPGQPGTDTQYF	TGCAGTGCTATAGCCCCGGGGCAGCCAGGCACAGATACGCAGTATTTT
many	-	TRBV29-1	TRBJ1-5	CSVGGATNQPQHF	TGCAGCGTTGGAGGGGCAACCAATCAGCCCCAGCATTTT
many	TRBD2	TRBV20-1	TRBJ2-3	CSPNHGTSGGARPDTQYF	TGCAGTCCTAATCATGGGACTAGCGGGGGGGCCCGGCCAGATACGCAGTATTTT